This TCR beta chain is drawn from a study of cytomegalovirus exposure and HLA in healthy donors. Trimming removed 6 bases at V and 4 bases at J, with 16 bases between. Germline V gives CDR1 MNHNS, CDR2 SASEGT. This CDR3 is 15 amino acids long. In the PCR, 60 Vbeta and 13 Jbeta primers were used. Profiled with immunoSEQ multiplex PCR; TCRdb holds only in-frame clones, not every one. The listing records fewer than 150,000 clones. Study outcomes and limitations: The authors listed around 150 TCR beta chains as cytomegalovirus-associated.

As for this clone: Its antigen remains unidentified.

Material: PBMCs. The rearrangement links TRBV6-1 to TRBJ1-5; tentatively, D is TRBD1 (5 bases). The receptor comes from a man aged 40-50 years in good health and CMV-seronegative. The CDR3 bases are TGTGCCAGCAGCTACCGGTCGGGGGTGAATCAGCCCCAGCATTTT. Translated, it gives CASSYRSGVNQPQHF.